The 10 T cell receptor beta chains listed next were all sequenced from one sample in a study of post-analysis software for immune sequencing data. The study's findings and limits: Five or six TRBV segments, TRBV5-6, TRBV5-1 and TRBV20-1 among them, were found more frequent in patients than controls.

The authors incorporated unique molecular identifiers into the TCR beta cDNA libraries. TCRdb passed the PCR reads through MiXCR, listing each CDR3 protein once. The sample carries 700,000 to 800,000 distinct CDR3 sequences, 25% to 30% recorded once. For these receptors, no antigen is known. The sample consisted of blood. These receptor sequences come from a girl aged 5 to 17 with multiple sclerosis.

This clonotype turned up a few times. The CDR3 here is CASSLDGMANQPQHF. In DNA, the CDR3 is TGTGCCAGCAGCTTAGATGGTATGGCGAATCAGCCCCAGCATTTT. The rearrangement joins TRBV7-2 to TRBJ1-5; D is unclear. The CDR3 contains 15 residues. Germline V gene data show CDR1 as SGHTA and CDR2 as FQGNSA. Trimming cost V 1 base and J 4 bases, with 11 bases left between them.

With regard to this clonotype: A clone one base away is much larger, so this may be a read error. This chain connects TRBV29-1 to TRBJ2-7, with 8 nucleotides matching TRBD1. CDR3 length: 15 amino acids. The germline CDR1 and CDR2 sequences are SQVTM and ANQGSEA. CDR3: CSVEGCGQGANEQYF. The CDR3 region has the DNA TGCAGCGTGGAAGGGTGCGGGCAGGGGGCCAACGAGCAGTACTTC.

This clonotype was recorded many times. The CDR3 DNA reads as TGCAGTGCGGACTTAGCAGCAGATACGCAGTATTTT. This translates into CSADLAADTQYF. The rearrangement joins TRBV20-1 to TRBJ2-3, with a weak D call TRBD2 (5 bases). This CDR3 region has 12 residues. The germline gives CDR1 DFQATT, CDR2 SNEGSKA (reference sequence). The germline V and J ends were trimmed by 6 bases and 4 bases, with 11 bases remaining between them.

This rearrangement joins TRBV28 to TRBJ1-1, with D tentatively TRBD1 (5 bases). V lost 10 bases and J lost 2, with 17 bases in between. This CDR3 spans 14 amino acids. Germline lookup yields CDR1 MDHEN and CDR2 SYDVKM. CDR3 nucleotide sequence: TGTGCCACCGCCACGTACAGGAAAAACACTGAAGCTTTCTTT. Amino acids: CATATYRKNTEAFF.

About this clonotype: A read error may produce the germline difference seen at one junction end. The CDR3 is CVSSRRKYNEQFF. CDR3 DNA sequence: TGTGTCAGCAGCAGGAGGAAATACAATGAGCAGTTCTTC. The chain recombines TRBV6-4 with TRBJ2-1; TRBD2 is a possible D gene (5 bases). This CDR3 has 13 residues. Per germline, CDR1 MRHNA and CDR2 SNTAGT.

The chain uses TRBV12-3 or TRBV12-4 and TRBJ1-5, with 8 bases that match TRBD1. V was pared by 5 bases and J by 2 bases, with 11 bases of the junction left unmatched. The CDR3 runs 17 residues. The CDR3 region is CASSPYGTGRGNQPQHF. The CDR3 DNA sequence: TGTGCCAGCAGTCCGTACGGGACAGGTCGAGGCAATCAGCCCCAGCATTTT.

The chain combines TRBV7-2 with TRBJ1-4; 11 nucleotides align to TRBD1. Losses at the gene ends were 5 bases for V and 3 bases for J; bases not matched to a gene: 5. Germline CDR1 is SGHTA and CDR2 is FQGNSA. CDR3 length equals 16 residues. The DNA of the CDR3 is TGTGCCAGCAGCCGGGACAGGGGGTCGCCTAATGAAAAACTGTTTTTT. It is translated as CASSRDRGSPNEKLFF.

Concerning this clonotype: The junction and the germline gene differ at one end; a read error may be behind it. V is TRBV10-3 and J is TRBJ2-5, with 7 bases aligning to TRBD2. Germline CDR1 ENHRY, CDR2 SYGVKD. The CDR3 contains 14 residues. The CDR3 nucleotides are TGTGCCATCTGTGAGGTACTAGCGCCGGGGACCCAGTACTTC. This codes for CAICEVLAPGTQYF.

This clonotype occurred a few times. The CDR3 region has the DNA TGTGCCAGCAACCAATTTGGGACTGGGGGGACCCAGTACTTC. It is translated as CASNQFGTGGTQYF. The V call is TRBV6-5, the J call TRBJ2-5; tentative D call: TRBD2 (6 bases). Germline values: CDR1 MNHEY, CDR2 SVGAGI. The V end lost 7 bases, the J end lost 7 bases, and 19 bases lay between the germline ends. The CDR3 is 14 residues long.

This clonotype was detected a few times. V usage is TRBV20-1 and J usage is TRBJ1-2; the D gene is possibly TRBD1 (6 bases). CDR1 is DFQATT, CDR2 SNEGSKA, per germline (reference sequence). V was shortened by 5 bases and J by 4 bases, with 14 bases between the two germline ends. This CDR3 has 13 residues. CDR3 sequence reads: CSAAGRGTYGYTF. CDR3 coding DNA: TGCAGTGCTGCCGGCAGGGGCACCTATGGCTACACCTTC.